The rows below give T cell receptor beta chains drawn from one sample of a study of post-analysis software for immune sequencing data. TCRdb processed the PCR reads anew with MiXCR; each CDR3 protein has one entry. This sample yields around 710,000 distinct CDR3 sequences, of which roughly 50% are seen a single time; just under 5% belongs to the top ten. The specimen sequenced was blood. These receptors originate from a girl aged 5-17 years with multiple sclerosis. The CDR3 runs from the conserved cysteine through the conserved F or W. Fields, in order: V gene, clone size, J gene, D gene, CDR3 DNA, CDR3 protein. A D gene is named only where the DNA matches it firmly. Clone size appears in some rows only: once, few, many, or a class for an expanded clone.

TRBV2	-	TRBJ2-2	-	TGTGCCAGCAGTGAAGCAAAGGGCAGGGTACTAACTCGTCGCACCGGGGAGCTGTTTTTT	CASSEAKGRVLTRRTGELFF
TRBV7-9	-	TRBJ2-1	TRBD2	TGTGCCAGCAGCTCGCGACTAGCGCTAGGGTACAATGAGCAGTTCTTC	CASSSRLALGYNEQFF
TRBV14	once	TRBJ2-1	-	TGTGCCAGCAGCCAACGAGCGGGCGGAGCATACAATGAGCAGTTCTTC	CASSQRAGGAYNEQFF
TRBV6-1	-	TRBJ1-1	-	TGTGCCAGCAGTGGGCACAAAATGAACACTGAAGCTTTCTTT	CASSGHKMNTEAFF
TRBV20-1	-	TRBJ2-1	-	TGCAGTGCTAGTCTTGGCCCTTTGGACTTCTACAATGAGCAGTTCTTC	CSASLGPLDFYNEQFF
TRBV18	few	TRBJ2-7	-	TGTGCCAGCTCACCACCGAATAATCCCTACGAGCAGTACTTC	CASSPPNNPYEQYF
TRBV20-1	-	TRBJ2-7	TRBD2	TGCAGTGCTAGAGGCGCTACTAGCGCGGTAGAAGCCTACGAGCAGTACTTC	CSARGATSAVEAYEQYF
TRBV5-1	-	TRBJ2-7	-	TGCGCCAGCAGCTTGTACGACAGCCGCGAGCAGTACTTC	CASSLYDSREQYF
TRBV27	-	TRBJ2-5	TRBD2	TGTGCCAGCAGTTTGGTGCCCTCGGAGGGGAATTCGGGAGGGCAGGTTTGGGAGACCCAGTACTTC	CASSLVPSEGNSGGQVWETQYF
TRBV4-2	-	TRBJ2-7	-	TGTGCCAGCAGCCAAGGGGTGGGACACTACGACCCAACTTACGAGCAGTACTTC	CASSQGVGHYDPTYEQYF
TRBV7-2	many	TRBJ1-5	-	TGTGCCAGCAAGGGGACATTAGGAATAGGTCAGCCCCAGCATTTT	CASKGTLGIGQPQHF
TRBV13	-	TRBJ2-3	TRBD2	TGTGCCAGCAGCCCAGCCGGGACTAGCGATACAGATACGCAGTATTTT	CASSPAGTSDTDTQYF
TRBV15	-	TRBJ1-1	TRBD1	TGTGCCACCAGCAAACTCGGGACAGGGGGCTGTACTGAAGCTTTCTTT	CATSKLGTGGCTEAFF
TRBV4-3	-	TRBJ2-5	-	TGCGCCAGCAGCCAAGATCGGCAGGGGTACGAGACCCAGTACTTC	CASSQDRQGYETQYF
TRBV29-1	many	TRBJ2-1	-	TGCAGCGTTGTCCGGCCGAGCTCCTACAATGAGCAGTTCTTC	CSVVRPSSYNEQFF
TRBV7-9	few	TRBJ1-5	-	TGTGCCAGCAGCCAAACATGGGGCAATCAGCCCCAGCATTTT	CASSQTWGNQPQHF
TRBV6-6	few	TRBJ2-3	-	TGTGCCAGCACCTCCTGGCCCCCCAACCTTACAGATACGCAGTATTTT	CASTSWPPNLTDTQYF
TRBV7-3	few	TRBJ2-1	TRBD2	TGTGCCAGCAGCCACCCGCTAGCGGGAGATCAAGGGGATGAGCAGTTCTTC	CASSHPLAGDQGDEQFF
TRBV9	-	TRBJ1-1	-	TGTGCCAGCAGCGTAGGAGGGGGGAGCACTGAAGCTTTCTTT	CASSVGGGSTEAFF
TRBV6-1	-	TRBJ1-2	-	TGTGCCAGCAGTGAGATAGGGCTCGACTACTATGGCTACACCTTC	CASSEIGLDYYGYTF
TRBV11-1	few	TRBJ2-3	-	TGTGCCAGCAGCTTGAGGCGAGGTACAGATACGCAGTATTTT	CASSLRRGTDTQYF
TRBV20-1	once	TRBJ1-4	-	TGCAGTTTCGCAGTGAATGAAAAACTGTTTTTT	CSFAVNEKLFF
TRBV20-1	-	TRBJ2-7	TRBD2	TGCAGTGCTGGACTAGCGGGAGGCGACGAGCAGTACTTC	CSAGLAGGDEQYF